The next 6 T cell receptor beta chains were all read from a single sample in a study of cytomegalovirus exposure and HLA in healthy donors. This PCR relied on a set of 60 Vbeta primers and 13 Jbeta primers. The protocol was immunoSEQ multiplex PCR, while the TCRdb copy is restricted to in-frame clones and leaves out a portion. The sample includes under 200,000 clones, 55% to 70% of them seen just once. Sequencing was done on a sample of PBMCs. These receptors came from a woman in her thirties or forties in good health and CMV-seropositive.

The V and J genes are TRBV9 and TRBJ2-3, with D tentatively TRBD2 (6 bases). Germline V gives CDR1 SGDLS, CDR2 YYNGEE. The CDR3 runs to 18 residues. V dropped 3 bases and J dropped 4 bases, with 24 bases sitting between them. The CDR3 bases are TGTGCCAGCAGCGCCCGGGGTCACGGGGGTTCAGTGTCAGATACGCAGTATTTT. It codes for CASSARGHGGSVSDTQYF.

The chain is built from TRBV28 and TRBJ2-7; no firm D call. The CDR3 sequence is 14 residues long. Trimming removed 2 bases at V and 4 bases at J, with 12 bases between. CDR1 is MDHEN, CDR2 SYDVKM, per germline. The CDR3 DNA reads as TGTGCCAGCAGTTTAGGCCCACCGAAGTACGAGCAGTACTTC. It is translated as CASSLGPPKYEQYF.

The chain has TRBV7-9 and TRBJ1-6; D is undetermined. V was cut by 1 base and J by 8 bases, with 3 bases left in between. The V gene's germline CDR1 is SEHNR and CDR2 FQNEAQ (reference sequence). The CDR3 is 12 amino acids. The CDR3 protein is CASSLEHSPLHF. DNA of the CDR3: TGTGCCAGCAGCTTAGAGCATTCACCCCTCCACTTT. Full variable domain (remainder filled in from reference TRBV7-9 and TRBJ1-6): DTGVSQNPRHKITKRGQNVTFRCDPISEHNRLYWYRQTLGQGPEFLTYFQNEAQLEKSRLLSDRFSAERPKGSFSTLEIQRTEQGDSAMYLCASSLEHSPLHFGNGTRLTVT.

The CDR3 nucleotides are TGTGCCAGCAGCCCCCGTCCCGGGTTCTACGAGCAGTACTTC. Translation: CASSPRPGFYEQYF. The chain links TRBV9 to TRBJ2-7; no clear D. The germline V gene encodes CDR1 SGDLS and CDR2 YYNGEE. V shed 4 bases and J shed 3 bases, with 14 bases lying between them. The CDR3 spans 14 residues.

The J gene is TRBJ2-1, the V gene TRBV4-2; 14 bases agree with TRBD2. CDR1 and CDR2 from the germline V gene are LGHNA and YNFKEQ. The CDR3 consists of 18 residues. Trimming took 0 bases from V and 8 from J; bases not matched to a gene: 9. CDR3 nucleotides: TGTGCCAGCAGCCAAGACTTTGGACTAGCGGGGGGATTGGATGAGCAGTTCTTC. Translated: CASSQDFGLAGGLDEQFF.

This chain connects TRBV10-1 to TRBJ1-2; D call uncertain. The CDR3 has 16 amino acids. Trimming removed 3 bases from V and 1 base from J, with 15 bases in between. CDR1 is WNHNN, CDR2 SYGVQD, per germline (reference sequence). CDR3 protein: CASSDGGIGLNYGYTF. In DNA form, the CDR3 reads TGCGCCAGCAGTGACGGAGGGATTGGTCTTAACTATGGCTACACCTTC.